What follows are 7 T cell receptor beta chains derived from one specimen sequenced in a study of brain T cells in children with intractable seizures. Only in-frame clones appear in the TCRdb table, and some are missing; sequencing was by immunoSEQ multiplex PCR. The sample records 60,000 to 85,000 clones, more than 85% being singletons. The input for sequencing was peripheral blood, taken at surgery. The source of these receptors is a boy less than two years old with tuberous sclerosis and intractable seizures.

The chain uses TRBV6-6 and TRBJ2-5, with a tentative D call TRBD2 (5 bases). The CDR3 consists of 17 residues. CDR1 is MNHNY, CDR2 SVGAGI, per germline (reference sequence). Trimming stripped 5 bases from V and 0 bases from J, with 19 bases between. The CDR3 is CASSPHMRAAYQETQYF. In nucleotides, the CDR3 is TGTGCCAGCAGTCCCCACATGAGGGCAGCATACCAAGAGACCCAGTACTTC.

This clone was seen a single time. V is TRBV6-6 and J is TRBJ2-3; 9 nucleotides line up with TRBD2. The CDR3 extends over 16 amino acids. Looked up from germline, CDR1 is MNHNY and CDR2 is SVGAGI (reference sequence). Germline trimming cut 5 bases from V and 2 bases from J; bases unmatched to any gene: 8. The chain's CDR3 is CASSGVTSGNTDTQYF. The CDR3 region has the DNA TGTGCCAGCAGTGGAGTGACTAGCGGAAACACAGATACGCAGTATTTT.

V gene TRBV5-1 combines with J gene TRBJ2-7; D tentatively fits TRBD1 or TRBD2 (5 bases each). V gave up 4 bases and J gave up 1 base, with 15 bases separating them. The V gene's germline CDR1 is SGHRS and CDR2 YFSETQ. The CDR3 spans 15 residues. CDR3 coding DNA: TGCGCCAGCAGCCCAAGCCGGGACCCATCCTACGAGCAGTACTTC. This sequence encodes CASSPSRDPSYEQYF. Full variable domain (remainder filled in from reference TRBV5-1 and TRBJ2-7): KAGVTQTPRYLIKTRGQQVTLSCSPISGHRSVSWYQQTPGQGLQFLFEYFSETQRNKGNFPGRFSGRQFSNSRSEMNVSTLELGDSALYLCASSPSRDPSYEQYFGPGTRLTVT.

V usage is TRBV6-6 and J usage is TRBJ2-1; D may be TRBD2 (5 bases). Germline V lookup: CDR1 MNHNY, CDR2 SVGAGI (reference sequence). This CDR3 is built from 13 residues. Trimming removed 6 bases from V and 5 bases from J, with 11 bases in between. CDR3 protein: CASSHDGDNEQFF. For the CDR3, the DNA is TGTGCCAGCAGCCACGACGGGGACAATGAGCAGTTCTTC.

This rearrangement joins TRBV11-3 to TRBJ1-1; the match to TRBD1 covers 9 bases. The CDR3 is made up of 14 amino acids. The V segment lost 5 bases and the J segment 1 base; nucleotides outside the gene matches: 2. CDR1 is SGHNT, CDR2 YENEEA, per germline. In nucleotides, the CDR3 is TGTGCCAGCAGCACGGACAGGGGGAACACTGAAGCTTTCTTT. Translation gives CASSTDRGNTEAFF.

Note on this clone: A junction boundary mismatches the germline segment, possibly from a read error. V usage is TRBV11-2 and J usage is TRBJ2-5; D is unresolved. Germline CDR1 is SGHAT and CDR2 is FQNNGV. CDR3 length equals 11 residues. CDR3 DNA sequence: TGTGCCAGCAGCTTCCAAGGGACCCAGTACTTC. Its translation: CASSFQGTQYF.

The chain has TRBV6-6 and TRBJ1-1; D unresolved. Trimming removed 6 bases from V and 2 bases from J, with 7 bases in between. The CDR3 has 12 amino acids. Germline V CDR1 and CDR2: MNHNY, SVGAGI (reference sequence). Written as DNA, the CDR3 is TGTGCCAGCAGGAGGGAAAACACTGAAGCTTTCTTT. Encoded protein: CASRRENTEAFF.